This T cell receptor (beta chain) was documented in a study of STAT5B mutations in CD4+ large granular lymphocyte leukemia. The survey-level immunoSEQ assay was used. Sequenced by immunoSEQ multiplex PCR; TCRdb stores in-frame clones only, minus some. This table holds more than 30,000 clones, 70% to 90% found once. Study-wide results and limits: Patient CD4-sorted repertoires looked more clonal than healthy CD4+ repertoires, even without putative leukemic clones. Higher CD4+ than CD8+ T-LGLL clonality might reflect small sample size.

In the case of this clone: Its antigen is not identified.

The CDR3 has 15 residues. Trimming stripped 6 bases from V and 10 bases from J, with 19 bases between. The germline V gene encodes CDR1 LNHDA and CDR2 SQIVND (reference sequence). The TCR was taken from a human donor in good health. Sequencing was performed on CD4+ T cells from blood buffy coats. The chain recombines TRBV19 with TRBJ1-6, with D unresolved. CDR3 nucleotides: TGTGCCAGTAGCTCAGCCGGGAGTTACGAGTCACCCCTCCACTTT. Translated, it gives CASSSAGSYESPLHF. Complete variable domain (other parts from reference TRBV19 and TRBJ1-6): DGGITQSPKYLFRKEGQNVTLSCEQNLNHDAMYWYRQDPGQGLRLIYYSQIVNDFQKGDIAEGYSVSREKKESFPLTVTSAQKNPTAFYLCASSSAGSYESPLHFGNGTRLTVT.